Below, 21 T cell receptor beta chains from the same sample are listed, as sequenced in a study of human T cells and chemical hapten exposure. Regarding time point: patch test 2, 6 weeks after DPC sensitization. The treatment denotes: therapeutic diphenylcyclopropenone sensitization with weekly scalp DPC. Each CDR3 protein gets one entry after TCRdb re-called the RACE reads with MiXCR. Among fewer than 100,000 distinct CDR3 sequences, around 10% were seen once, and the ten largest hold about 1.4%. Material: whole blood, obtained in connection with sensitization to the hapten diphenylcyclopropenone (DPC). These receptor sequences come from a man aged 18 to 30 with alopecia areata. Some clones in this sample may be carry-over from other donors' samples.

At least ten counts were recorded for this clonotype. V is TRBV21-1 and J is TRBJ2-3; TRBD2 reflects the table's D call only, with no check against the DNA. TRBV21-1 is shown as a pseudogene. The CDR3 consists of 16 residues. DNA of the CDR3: TGTGCCAGCAGCATAGCCGGGACTATCCCCGGGCCGTCGCAGTATTTT. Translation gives CASSIAGTIPGPSQYF.

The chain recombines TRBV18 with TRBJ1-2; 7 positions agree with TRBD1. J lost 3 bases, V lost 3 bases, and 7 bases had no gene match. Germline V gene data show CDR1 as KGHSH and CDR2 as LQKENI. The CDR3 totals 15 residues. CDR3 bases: TGTGCCAGCTCACCGCCGACAGGGCCAGACTATGGCTACACCTTC. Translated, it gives CASSPPTGPDYGYTF.

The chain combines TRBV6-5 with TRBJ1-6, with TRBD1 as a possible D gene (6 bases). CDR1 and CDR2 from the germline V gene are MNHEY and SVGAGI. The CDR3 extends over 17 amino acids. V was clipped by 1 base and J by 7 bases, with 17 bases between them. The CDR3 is CASSYFNPAGANSPLHF. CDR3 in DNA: TGTGCCAGCAGTTACTTTAACCCAGCAGGGGCGAATTCACCCCTCCACTTT.

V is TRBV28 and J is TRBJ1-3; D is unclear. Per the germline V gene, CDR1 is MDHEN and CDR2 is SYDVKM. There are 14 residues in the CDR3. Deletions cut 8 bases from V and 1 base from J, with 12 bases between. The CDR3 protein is CASRLPGSGNTIYF. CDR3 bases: TGTGCCAGCCGCCTACCGGGGTCTGGAAACACCATATATTTT.

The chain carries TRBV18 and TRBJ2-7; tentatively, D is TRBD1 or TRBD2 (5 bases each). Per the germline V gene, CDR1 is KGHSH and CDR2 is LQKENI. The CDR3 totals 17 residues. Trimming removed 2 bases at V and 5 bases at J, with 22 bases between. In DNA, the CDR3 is TGTGCCAGCTCACCAGCTCTTTCTTTTGGGGGAAGGGACGAGCAGTACGTC. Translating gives CASSPALSFGGRDEQYV.

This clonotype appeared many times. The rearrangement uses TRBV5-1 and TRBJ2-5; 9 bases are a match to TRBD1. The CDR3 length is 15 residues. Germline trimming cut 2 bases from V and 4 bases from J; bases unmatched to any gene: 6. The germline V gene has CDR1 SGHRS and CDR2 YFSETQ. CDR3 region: CASSFGTGSGETQYF. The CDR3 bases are TGCGCCAGCAGCTTCGGGACAGGGTCTGGAGAGACCCAGTACTTC.

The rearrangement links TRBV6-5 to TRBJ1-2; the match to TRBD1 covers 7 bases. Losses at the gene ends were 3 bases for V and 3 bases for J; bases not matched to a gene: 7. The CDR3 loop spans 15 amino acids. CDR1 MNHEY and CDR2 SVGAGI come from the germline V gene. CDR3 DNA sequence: TGTGCCAGCAGTTATTCCGGGACAGAGGACTATGGCTACACCTTC. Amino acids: CASSYSGTEDYGYTF.

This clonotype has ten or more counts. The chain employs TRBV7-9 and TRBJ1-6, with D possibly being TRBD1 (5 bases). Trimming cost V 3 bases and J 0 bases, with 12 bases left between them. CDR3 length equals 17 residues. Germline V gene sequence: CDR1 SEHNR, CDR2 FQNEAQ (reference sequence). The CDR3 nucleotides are TGTGCCAGCAGCTTCTACAGGTTTAGCTCCTATAATTCACCCCTCCACTTT. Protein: CASSFYRFSSYNSPLHF.

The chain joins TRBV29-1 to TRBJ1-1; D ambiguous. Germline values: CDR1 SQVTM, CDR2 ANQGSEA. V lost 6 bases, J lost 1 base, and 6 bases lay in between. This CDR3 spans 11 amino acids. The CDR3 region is CSVGWNTEAFF. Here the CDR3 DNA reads TGCAGCGTCGGGTGGAACACTGAAGCTTTCTTT.

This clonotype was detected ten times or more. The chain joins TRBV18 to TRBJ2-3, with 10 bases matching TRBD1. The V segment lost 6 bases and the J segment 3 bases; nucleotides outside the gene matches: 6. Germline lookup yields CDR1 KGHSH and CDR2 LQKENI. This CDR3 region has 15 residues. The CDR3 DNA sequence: TGTGCCAGCTCTGCAGGGACAGGGGAAACAGATACGCAGTATTTT. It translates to CASSAGTGETDTQYF.

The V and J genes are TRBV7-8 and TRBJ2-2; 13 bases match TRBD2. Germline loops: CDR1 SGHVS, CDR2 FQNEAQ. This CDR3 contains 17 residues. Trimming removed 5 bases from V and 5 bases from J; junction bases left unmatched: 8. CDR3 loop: CASSHRLAGGETGELFF. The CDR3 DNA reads TGTGCCAGCAGCCACCGACTAGCGGGGGGCGAAACCGGGGAGCTGTTTTTT.

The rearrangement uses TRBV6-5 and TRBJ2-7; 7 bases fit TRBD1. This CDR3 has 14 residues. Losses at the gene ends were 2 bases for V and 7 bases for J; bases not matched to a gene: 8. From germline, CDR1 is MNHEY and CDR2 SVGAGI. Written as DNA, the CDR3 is TGTGCCAGCAGTTACAGCCGACAGGGCGGGGAGCAGTACTTC. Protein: CASSYSRQGGEQYF.

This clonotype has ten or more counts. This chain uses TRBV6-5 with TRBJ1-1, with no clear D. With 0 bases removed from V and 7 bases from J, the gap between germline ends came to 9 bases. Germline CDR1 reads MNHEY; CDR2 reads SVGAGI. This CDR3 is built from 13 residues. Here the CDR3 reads CASSYSRGSEAFF. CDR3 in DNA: TGTGCCAGCAGTTACTCCCGTGGCAGTGAAGCTTTCTTT.

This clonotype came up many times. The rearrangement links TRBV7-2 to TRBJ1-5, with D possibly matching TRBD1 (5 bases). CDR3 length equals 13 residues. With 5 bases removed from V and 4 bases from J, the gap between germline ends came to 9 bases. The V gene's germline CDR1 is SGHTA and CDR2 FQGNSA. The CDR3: CASSSDRNQPQHF. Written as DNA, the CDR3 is TGTGCCAGCAGCAGCGACAGAAATCAGCCCCAGCATTTT.

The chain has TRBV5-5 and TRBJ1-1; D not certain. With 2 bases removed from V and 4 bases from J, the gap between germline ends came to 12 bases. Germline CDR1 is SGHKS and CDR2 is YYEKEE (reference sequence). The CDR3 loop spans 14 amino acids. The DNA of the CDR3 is TGTGCCAGCAGCTTTGGACTGGCAAGCACTGAAGCTTTCTTT. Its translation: CASSFGLASTEAFF.

CDR3 sequence (DNA): TGTGCCAGCAGCACCCGAACAGGGGAGAGGGAGACCCAGTACTTC. This sequence encodes CASSTRTGERETQYF. The J gene is TRBJ2-5, the V gene TRBV11-3, with 7 bases aligning to TRBD1. Per the germline V gene, CDR1 is SGHNT and CDR2 is YENEEA. The J segment lost 5 bases and the V segment lost 5 bases, leaving 11 bases of the junction unmatched. The CDR3 has 15 residues.

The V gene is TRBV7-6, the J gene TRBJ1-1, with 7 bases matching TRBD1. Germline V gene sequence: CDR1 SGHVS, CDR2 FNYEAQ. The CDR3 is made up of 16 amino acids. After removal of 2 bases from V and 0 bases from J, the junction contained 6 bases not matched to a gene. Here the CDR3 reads CASSLRDSLLNTEAFF. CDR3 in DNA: TGTGCCAGCAGCTTACGGGACAGCCTTCTGAACACTGAAGCTTTCTTT.

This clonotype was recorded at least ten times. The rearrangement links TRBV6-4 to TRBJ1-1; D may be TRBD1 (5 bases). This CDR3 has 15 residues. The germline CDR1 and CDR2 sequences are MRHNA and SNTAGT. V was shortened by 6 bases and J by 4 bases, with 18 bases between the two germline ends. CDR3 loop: CASRTDTGGGTEAFF. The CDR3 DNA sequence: TGTGCCAGCAGAACCGACACAGGCGGTGGCACTGAAGCTTTCTTT.

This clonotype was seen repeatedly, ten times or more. Written as DNA, the CDR3 is TGTGCCAGCAGCTTTGCCGGGACAGCACAAGAGACCCAGTACTTC. Its translation is CASSFAGTAQETQYF. V and J are TRBV7-3 and TRBJ2-5; 7 positions agree with TRBD1. In germline, CDR1 is SGHTA, CDR2 FQGTGA. Losses at the gene ends were 3 bases for V and 2 bases for J; bases not matched to a gene: 6. This CDR3 spans 15 amino acids.

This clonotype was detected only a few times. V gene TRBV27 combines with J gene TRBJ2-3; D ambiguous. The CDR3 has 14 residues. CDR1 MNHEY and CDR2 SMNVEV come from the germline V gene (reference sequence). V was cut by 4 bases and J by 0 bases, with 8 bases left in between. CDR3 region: CASSSVFSTDTQYF. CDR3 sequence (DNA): TGTGCCAGCAGTTCGGTCTTTAGCACAGATACGCAGTATTTT.

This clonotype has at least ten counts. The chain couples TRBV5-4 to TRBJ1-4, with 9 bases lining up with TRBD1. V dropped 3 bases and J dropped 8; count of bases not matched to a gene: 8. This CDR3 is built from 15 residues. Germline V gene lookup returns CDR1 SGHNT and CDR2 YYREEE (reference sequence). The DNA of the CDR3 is TGTGCCAGCAGCTCTCAGACAGGGGGGGAAGAAAAACTGTTTTTT. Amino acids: CASSSQTGGEEKLFF. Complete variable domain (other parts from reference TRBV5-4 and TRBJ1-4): ETGVTQSPTHLIKTRGQQVTLRCSSQSGHNTVSWYQQALGQGPQFIFQYYREEENGRGNFPPRFSGLQFPNYSSELNVNALELDDSALYLCASSSQTGGEEKLFFGSGTQLSVL.